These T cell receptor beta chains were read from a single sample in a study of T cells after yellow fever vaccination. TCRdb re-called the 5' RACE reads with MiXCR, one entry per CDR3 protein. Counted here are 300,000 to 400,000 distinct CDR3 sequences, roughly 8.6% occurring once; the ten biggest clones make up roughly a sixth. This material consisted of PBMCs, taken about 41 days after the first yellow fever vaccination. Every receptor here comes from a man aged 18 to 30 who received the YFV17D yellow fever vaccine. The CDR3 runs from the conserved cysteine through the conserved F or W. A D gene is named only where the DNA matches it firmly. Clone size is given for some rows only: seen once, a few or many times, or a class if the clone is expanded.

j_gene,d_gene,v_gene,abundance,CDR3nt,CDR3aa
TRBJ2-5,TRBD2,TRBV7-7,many,TGTGCCAGCAGCGCCACCCTGGGACTAGCGGAAGAGACCCAGTACTTC,CASSATLGLAEETQYF
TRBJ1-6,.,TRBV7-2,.,TGTGCCAGCAGCCCTCCGGGACTGCTTAATTCACCCCTCCACTTT,CASSPPGLLNSPLHF
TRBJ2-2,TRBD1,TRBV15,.,TGTGCCACCACCCGCAGGGGGATGAACACCGGGGAGCTGTTTTTT,CATTRRGMNTGELFF
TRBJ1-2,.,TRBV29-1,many,TGCAGCGTTGAAGAAGGCGGTGCCAACTATGGCTACACCTTC,CSVEEGGANYGYTF
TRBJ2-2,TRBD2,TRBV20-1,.,TGCAGTGCCGCTGGGACTAGCGGGTTTTACACCGGGGAGCTGTTTTTT,CSAAGTSGFYTGELFF
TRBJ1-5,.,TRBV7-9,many,TGTGCCAGCAGCCGGGACATTAGCAATCAGCCCCAGCATTTT,CASSRDISNQPQHF
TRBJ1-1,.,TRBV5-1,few,TGCGCCAGCAGCTCAGGGATGAACACTGAAGCTTTCTTT,CASSSGMNTEAFF
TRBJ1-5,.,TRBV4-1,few,TGCGCCAGCAGCCAAGCACAGGGAGGAGTGAATCAGCCCCAGCATTTT,CASSQAQGGVNQPQHF
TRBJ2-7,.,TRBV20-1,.,TGCAGTGCCGAAGGCAGGACGGGGAAGTACGAGCAGTACTTC,CSAEGRTGKYEQYF
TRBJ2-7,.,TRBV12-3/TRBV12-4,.,TGTGCCAGCTATTTTTCGCCTCGGGGGAGATCCTACGAGCAGTACTTC,CASYFSPRGRSYEQYF
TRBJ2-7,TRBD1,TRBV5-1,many,TGCGCCAGCAGCTTGGTAGGACAGGGAAGTCACGAGCAGTACTTC,CASSLVGQGSHEQYF
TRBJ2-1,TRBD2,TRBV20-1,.,TGCAGTGCTCCGACTAGCGGGGGACTCAATGAGCAGTTCTTC,CSAPTSGGLNEQFF
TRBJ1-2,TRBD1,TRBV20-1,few,TGCAGTGCTAGTCCCCACCCACAGGGGAGCTACACCTTC,CSASPHPQGSYTF
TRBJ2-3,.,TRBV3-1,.,TGTGCCAGCAGCCAAACGGTGCCAGATACGCAGTATTTT,CASSQTVPDTQYF
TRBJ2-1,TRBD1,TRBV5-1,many,TGCGCCAGCAGCCCCGGGACAGGGGGAGATGAGCAGTTCTTC,CASSPGTGGDEQFF